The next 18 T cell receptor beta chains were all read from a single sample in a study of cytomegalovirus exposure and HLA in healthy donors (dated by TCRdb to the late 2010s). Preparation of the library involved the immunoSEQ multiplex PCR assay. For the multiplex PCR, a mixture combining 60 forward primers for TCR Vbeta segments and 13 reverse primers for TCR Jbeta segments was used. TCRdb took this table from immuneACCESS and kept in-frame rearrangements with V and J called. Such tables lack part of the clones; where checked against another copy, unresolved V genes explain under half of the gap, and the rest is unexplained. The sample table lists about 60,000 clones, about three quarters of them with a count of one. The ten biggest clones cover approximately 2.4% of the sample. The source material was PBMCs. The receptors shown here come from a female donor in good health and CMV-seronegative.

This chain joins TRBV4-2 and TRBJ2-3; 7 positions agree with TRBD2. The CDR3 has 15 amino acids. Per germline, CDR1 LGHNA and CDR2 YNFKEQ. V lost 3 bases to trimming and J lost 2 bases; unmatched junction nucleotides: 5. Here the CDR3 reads CASSQAGVPTDTQYF. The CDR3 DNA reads TGTGCCAGCAGCCAGGCGGGGGTTCCCACAGATACGCAGTATTTT.

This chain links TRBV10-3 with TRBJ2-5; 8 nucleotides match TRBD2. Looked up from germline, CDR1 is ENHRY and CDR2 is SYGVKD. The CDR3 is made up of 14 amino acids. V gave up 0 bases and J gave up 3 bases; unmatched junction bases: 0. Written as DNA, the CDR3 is TGTGCCATCAGTGAGTCCGGGGGGGAAGAGACCCAGTACTTC. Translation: CAISESGGEETQYF.

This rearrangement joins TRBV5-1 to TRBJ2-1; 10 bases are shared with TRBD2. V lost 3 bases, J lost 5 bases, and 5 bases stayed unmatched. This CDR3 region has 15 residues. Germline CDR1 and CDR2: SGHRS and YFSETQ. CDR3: CASSSGLAIHNEQFF. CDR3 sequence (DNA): TGCGCCAGCAGCTCGGGACTAGCGATTCACAATGAGCAGTTCTTC.

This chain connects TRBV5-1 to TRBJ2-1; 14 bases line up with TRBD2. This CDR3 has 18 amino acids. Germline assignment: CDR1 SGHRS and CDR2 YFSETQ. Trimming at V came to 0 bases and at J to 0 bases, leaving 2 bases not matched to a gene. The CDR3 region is CASSLAGLAGASYNEQFF. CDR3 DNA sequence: TGCGCCAGCAGCTTGGCGGGACTAGCGGGGGCCTCCTACAATGAGCAGTTCTTC.

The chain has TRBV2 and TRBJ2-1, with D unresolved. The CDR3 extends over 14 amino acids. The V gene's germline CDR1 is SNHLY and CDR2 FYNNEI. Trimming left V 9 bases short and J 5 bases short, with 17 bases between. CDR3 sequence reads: CASRDTGPHNEQFF. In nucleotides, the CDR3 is TGTGCCAGTAGAGACACCGGTCCCCACAATGAGCAGTTCTTC. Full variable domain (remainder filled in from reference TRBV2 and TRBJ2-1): EPEVTQTPSHQVTQMGQEVILRCVPISNHLYFYWYRQILGQKVEFLVSFYNNEISEKSEIFDDQFSVERPDGSNFTLKIRSTKLEDSAMYFCASRDTGPHNEQFFGPGTRLTVL.

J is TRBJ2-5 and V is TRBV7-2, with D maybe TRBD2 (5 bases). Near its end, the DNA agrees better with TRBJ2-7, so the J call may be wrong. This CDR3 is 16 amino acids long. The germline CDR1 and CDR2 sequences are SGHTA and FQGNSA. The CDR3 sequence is CASSLLASSRSYEQYF. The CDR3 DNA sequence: TGTGCCAGCAGCTTACTGGCTAGCTCCCGCTCCTACGAGCAGTACTTC.

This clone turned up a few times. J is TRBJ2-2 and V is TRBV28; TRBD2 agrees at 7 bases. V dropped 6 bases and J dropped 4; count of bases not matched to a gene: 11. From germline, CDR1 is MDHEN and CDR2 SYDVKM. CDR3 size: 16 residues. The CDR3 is CASSRRTRASTGELFF. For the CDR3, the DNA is TGTGCCAGCAGCCGACGGACTAGAGCTAGCACCGGGGAGCTGTTTTTT.

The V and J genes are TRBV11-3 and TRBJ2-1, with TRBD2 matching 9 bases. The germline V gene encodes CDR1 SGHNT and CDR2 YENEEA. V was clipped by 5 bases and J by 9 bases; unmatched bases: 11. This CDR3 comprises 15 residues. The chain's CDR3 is CASSAASGNWGEQFF. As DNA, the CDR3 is TGTGCCAGCAGCGCCGCTAGCGGGAACTGGGGTGAGCAGTTCTTC. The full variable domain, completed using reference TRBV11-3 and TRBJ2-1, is EAGVVQSPRYKIIEKKQPVAFWCNPISGHNTLYWYLQNLGQGPELLIRYENEEAVDDSQLPKDRFSAERLKGVDSTLKIQPAELGDSAVYLCASSAASGNWGEQFFGPGTRLTVL.

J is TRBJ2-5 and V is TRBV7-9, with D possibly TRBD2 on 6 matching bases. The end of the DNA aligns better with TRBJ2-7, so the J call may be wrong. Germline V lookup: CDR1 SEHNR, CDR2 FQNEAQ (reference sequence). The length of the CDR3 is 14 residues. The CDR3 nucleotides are TGTGCCAGCAGCCGGGTGGAGGGGCTAGACGAGCAGTACTTC. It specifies CASSRVEGLDEQYF.

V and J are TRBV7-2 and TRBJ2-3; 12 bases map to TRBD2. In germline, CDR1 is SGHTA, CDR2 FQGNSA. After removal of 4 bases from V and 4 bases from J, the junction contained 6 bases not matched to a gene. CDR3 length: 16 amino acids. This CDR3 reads CASSSGLAGPPDTQYF. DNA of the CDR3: TGTGCCAGCAGCTCGGGACTAGCGGGCCCGCCAGATACGCAGTATTTT.

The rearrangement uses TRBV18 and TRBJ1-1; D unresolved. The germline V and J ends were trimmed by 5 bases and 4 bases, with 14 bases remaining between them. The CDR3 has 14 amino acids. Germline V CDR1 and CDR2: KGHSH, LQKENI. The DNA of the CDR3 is TGTGCCAGCTCAGGAACCCTTCGCGGCACTGAAGCTTTCTTT. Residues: CASSGTLRGTEAFF.

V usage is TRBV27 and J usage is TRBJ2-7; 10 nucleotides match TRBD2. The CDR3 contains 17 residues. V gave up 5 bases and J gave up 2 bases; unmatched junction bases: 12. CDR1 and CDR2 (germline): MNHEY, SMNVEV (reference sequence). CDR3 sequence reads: CASSKGLAARDAYEQYF. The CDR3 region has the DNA TGTGCCAGCAGTAAAGGACTAGCGGCCCGGGACGCCTACGAGCAGTACTTC.

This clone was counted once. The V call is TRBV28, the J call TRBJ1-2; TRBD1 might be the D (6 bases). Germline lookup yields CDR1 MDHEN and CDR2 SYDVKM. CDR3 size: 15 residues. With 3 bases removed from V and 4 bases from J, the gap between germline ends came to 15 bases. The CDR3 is CASSFPRGQIYGYTF. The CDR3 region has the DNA TGTGCCAGCAGTTTTCCCAGGGGTCAGATCTATGGCTACACCTTC.

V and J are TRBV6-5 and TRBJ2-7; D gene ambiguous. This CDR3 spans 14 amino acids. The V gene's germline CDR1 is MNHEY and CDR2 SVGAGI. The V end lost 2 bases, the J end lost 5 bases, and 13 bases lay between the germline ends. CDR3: CASSYAATLNEQYF. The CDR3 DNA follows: TGTGCCAGCAGTTACGCGGCCACTTTGAACGAGCAGTACTTC.

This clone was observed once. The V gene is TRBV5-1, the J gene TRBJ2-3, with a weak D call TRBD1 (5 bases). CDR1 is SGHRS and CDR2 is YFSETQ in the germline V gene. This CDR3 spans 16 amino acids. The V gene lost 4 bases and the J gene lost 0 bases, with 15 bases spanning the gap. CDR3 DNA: TGCGCCAGCAGCCAACAGGTTTCTCCTAGCACAGATACGCAGTATTTT. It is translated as CASSQQVSPSTDTQYF.

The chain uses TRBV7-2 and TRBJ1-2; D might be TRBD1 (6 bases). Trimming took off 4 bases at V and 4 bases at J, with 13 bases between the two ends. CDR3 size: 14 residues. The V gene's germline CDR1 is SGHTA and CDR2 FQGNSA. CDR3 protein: CASSSQTGSYGYTF. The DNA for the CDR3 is TGTGCCAGCAGCTCCCAGACAGGAAGCTATGGCTACACCTTC.

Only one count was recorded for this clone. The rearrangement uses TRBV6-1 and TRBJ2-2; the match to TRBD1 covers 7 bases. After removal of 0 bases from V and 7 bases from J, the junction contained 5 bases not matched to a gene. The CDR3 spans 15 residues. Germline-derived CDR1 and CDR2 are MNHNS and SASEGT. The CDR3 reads CASSEAAQGIGELFF. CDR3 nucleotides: TGTGCCAGCAGTGAAGCAGCACAGGGGATCGGGGAGCTGTTTTTT.

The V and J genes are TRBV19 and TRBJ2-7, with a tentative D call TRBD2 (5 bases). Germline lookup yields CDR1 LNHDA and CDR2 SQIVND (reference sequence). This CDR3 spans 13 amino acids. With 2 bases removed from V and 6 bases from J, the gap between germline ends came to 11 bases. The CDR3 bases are TGTGCCAGTAGTATACTAGTTGGAGGCGAGCAGTACTTC. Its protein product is CASSILVGGEQYF.